This TCR beta chain was obtained from a study of neoadjuvant nivolumab and ipilimumab in lung cancer. The method was immunoSEQ multiplex PCR; TCRdb's version includes in-frame clones alone and lacks a portion of them. This repertoire shows some 50,000 clones, 80% to 90% found once; its top ten account for roughly 3.7%. This CDR3 contains 16 residues. V dropped 0 bases and J dropped 2 bases, with 12 bases sitting between them. The germline V gene has CDR1 SGHRS and CDR2 YFSETQ. The sequencing used blood, collected before neoadjuvant nivolumab, alone or with ipilimumab. This sequence joins TRBV5-1 and TRBJ1-3, with TRBD1 as a possible D gene (5 bases). This receptor was taken from an adult with non-small cell lung cancer. Some clones in this sample may be carry-over from other donors' samples. In nucleotides, the CDR3 is TGCGCCAGCAGCTTGGGGCAGGGACCTACTGGAAACACCATATATTTT. It yields the protein CASSLGQGPTGNTIYF. The full variable domain, completed using reference TRBV5-1 and TRBJ1-3, is KAGVTQTPRYLIKTRGQQVTLSCSPISGHRSVSWYQQTPGQGLQFLFEYFSETQRNKGNFPGRFSGRQFSNSRSEMNVSTLELGDSALYLCASSLGQGPTGNTIYFGEGSWLTVV.